A single sample gave rise to the 20 T cell receptor beta chains below, sequenced in a study of shared clonotypes between healthy human individuals. Assay used: immunoSEQ multiplex PCR; TCRdb lists only in-frame clones, some missing. The table has a few million clones, approximately 95% seen once. The sample consisted of naive CD4+ T cells from PBMCs. As for subset: CD45RA+ positively selected. The receptors here all came from a man aged 18 to 35 in good health. Some clones in this sample may be carry-over from other donors' samples.

The gene calls are TRBV11-3 and TRBJ1-1; no reliable D call. This CDR3 has 13 amino acids. CDR1 is SGHNT and CDR2 is YENEEA in the germline V gene. V lost 6 bases and J lost 3, with 11 bases in between. CDR3 sequence: CASSAGVHTEAFF. CDR3 bases: TGTGCCAGCAGTGCCGGGGTGCACACTGAAGCTTTCTTT.

The chain employs TRBV18 and TRBJ2-5; 10 bases are shared with TRBD1. CDR1 KGHSH and CDR2 LQKENI come from the germline V gene. The CDR3 runs 15 residues. Trimming cost V 3 bases and J 4 bases; bases outside gene matches: 5. The CDR3 DNA is TGTGCCAGCTCACCGCCGGGACAGGGGTTAGAGACCCAGTACTTC. Translated, it gives CASSPPGQGLETQYF. The full variable domain, its missing parts supplied by reference TRBV18 and TRBJ2-5, is NAGVMQNPRHLVRRRGQEARLRCSPMKGHSHVYWYRQLPEEGLKFMVYLQKENIIDESGMPKERFSAEFPKEGPSILRIQQVVRGDSAAYFCASSPPGQGLETQYFGPGTRLLVL.

The chain couples TRBV7-9 to TRBJ2-1; 11 bases are shared with TRBD1. In germline, CDR1 is SEHNR, CDR2 FQNEAQ (reference sequence). This CDR3 region has 15 residues. Trimming cost V 7 bases and J 8 bases; bases outside gene matches: 10. The CDR3, as DNA: TGTGCCAGCACCTACGGACAGGGGGCGATGGATGAGCAGTTCTTC. Its protein product is CASTYGQGAMDEQFF.

The rearrangement uses TRBV28 and TRBJ2-1, with D perhaps matching TRBD1 (6 bases). Per the germline V gene, CDR1 is MDHEN and CDR2 is SYDVKM. This CDR3 has 17 residues. Trimming left V 3 bases short and J 0 bases short, with 15 bases between. The DNA for the CDR3 is TGTGCCAGCAGTTTCTCCAGGGGACCTAGCTCCTACAATGAGCAGTTCTTC. It encodes CASSFSRGPSSYNEQFF. The full variable domain, its missing parts supplied by reference TRBV28 and TRBJ2-1, is DVKVTQSSRYLVKRTGEKVFLECVQDMDHENMFWYRQDPGLGLRLIYFSYDVKMKEKGDIPEGYSVSREKKERFSLILESASTNQTSMYLCASSFSRGPSSYNEQFFGPGTRLTVL.

CDR3: CASSAIGQGYSGYTF. The CDR3 DNA follows: TGTGCCAGCAGTGCTATTGGACAGGGTTACTCTGGCTACACCTTC. The V and J genes are TRBV2 and TRBJ1-2, with 8 bases matching TRBD1. This CDR3 is built from 15 residues. In germline, CDR1 is SNHLY, CDR2 FYNNEI. With 4 bases clipped from V and 7 bases from J, the junction kept 11 bases outside the gene matches. Complete variable domain (other parts from reference TRBV2 and TRBJ1-2): EPEVTQTPSHQVTQMGQEVILRCVPISNHLYFYWYRQILGQKVEFLVSFYNNEISEKSEIFDDQFSVERPDGSNFTLKIRSTKLEDSAMYFCASSAIGQGYSGYTFGSGTRLTVV.

The chain is built from TRBV2 and TRBJ2-1; D uncertain. Trimming cost V 4 bases and J 7 bases, with 20 bases left between them. The CDR3 is 16 amino acids. The germline V gene encodes CDR1 SNHLY and CDR2 FYNNEI. DNA for the CDR3: TGTGCCAGCAGTGGACCCGGGCTAGGTACTGGAAATGAGCAGTTCTTC. Translating gives CASSGPGLGTGNEQFF.

The chain joins TRBV29-1 to TRBJ2-7; D is ambiguous. CDR1 is SQVTM and CDR2 is ANQGSEA in the germline V gene. V was pared by 4 bases and J by 3 bases, with 16 bases between. This CDR3 spans 14 amino acids. CDR3 nucleotide sequence: TGCAGCGTTGCATTTTTAGGACCAAGCTACGAGCAGTACTTC. Amino acid sequence: CSVAFLGPSYEQYF.

The V gene is TRBV2, the J gene TRBJ1-2; TRBD1 matches at 9 bases. Germline lookup yields CDR1 SNHLY and CDR2 FYNNEI. The CDR3 runs 15 residues. The J segment lost 4 bases and the V segment lost 6 bases, leaving 9 bases of the junction unmatched. The CDR3: CASRDRDREFYGYTF. The CDR3 DNA is TGTGCCAGCAGAGACCGGGACAGGGAGTTCTATGGCTACACCTTC.

V usage is TRBV9 and J usage is TRBJ2-5; D unresolved. V lost 4 bases and J 5 bases, leaving 15 bases between the germline ends. CDR3 size: 14 residues. CDR1 and CDR2 (germline): SGDLS, YYNGEE. The CDR3 DNA sequence: TGTGCCAGCAGCCCCGACTCGCGCCGGGAGACCCAGTACTTC. This translates into CASSPDSRRETQYF. The full variable domain, completed using reference TRBV9 and TRBJ2-5, is DSGVTQTPKHLITATGQRVTLRCSPRSGDLSVYWYQQSLDQGLQFLIQYYNGEERAKGNILERFSAQQFPDLHSELNLSSLELGDSALYFCASSPDSRRETQYFGPGTRLLVL.

This rearrangement joins TRBV5-1 to TRBJ1-1; D may be TRBD1 (6 bases). The CDR3 has 14 amino acids. The germline V gene encodes CDR1 SGHRS and CDR2 YFSETQ. The V and J ends lost 7 bases and 3 bases respectively, with 16 bases between them. The CDR3 bases are TGCGCCAGCTATTTGGGGGGCGCGGACACTGAAGCTTTCTTT. Encoded protein: CASYLGGADTEAFF.

The chain couples TRBV7-3 to TRBJ1-1; D possibly corresponds to TRBD1 (5 bases). This CDR3 contains 16 residues. V shed 1 base and J shed 0 bases, with 12 bases lying between them. Germline CDR1 is SGHTA and CDR2 is FQGTGA. CDR3 nucleotides: TGTGCCAGCAGCTTAAACCCGGGGACCATGAACACTGAAGCTTTCTTT. It is translated as CASSLNPGTMNTEAFF.

The chain recombines TRBV5-1 with TRBJ2-1, with TRBD2 matching 10 bases. This CDR3 spans 17 amino acids. The ends lost 0 bases at V and 7 bases at J; junction bases unmatched: 10. Germline values: CDR1 SGHRS, CDR2 YFSETQ. The CDR3 nucleotides are TGCGCCAGCAGCTTGGCAGGGCTAGCGGGAGTCATGAATGAGCAGTTCTTC. Amino acids: CASSLAGLAGVMNEQFF.

The chain carries TRBV19 and TRBJ2-5; the D gene could be TRBD1 or TRBD2 (6 bases each). The V end lost 0 bases, the J end lost 3 bases, and 23 bases lay between the germline ends. The CDR3 totals 19 residues. CDR1 LNHDA and CDR2 SQIVND come from the germline V gene (reference sequence). CDR3 DNA sequence: TGTGCCAGTAGTATAGAACGCGGCTTCGGGGGCAATTCTGAAGAGACCCAGTACTTC. This gives the protein CASSIERGFGGNSEETQYF.

The chain carries TRBV4-2 and TRBJ1-1; 10 bases fit TRBD1. CDR1 LGHNA and CDR2 YNFKEQ come from the germline V gene. This CDR3 is 16 amino acids long. Trimming cost V 0 bases and J 11 bases; bases outside gene matches: 12. The CDR3 bases are TGTGCCAGCAGCCAAGAAAGGGGCGGAGACAGGGGGCGTGCTTTCTTT. This sequence encodes CASSQERGGDRGRAFF.

V gene TRBV4-2 combines with J gene TRBJ2-3; a possible D gene is TRBD2 (6 bases). V was shortened by 4 bases and J by 2 bases, with 16 bases between the two germline ends. The CDR3 has 16 amino acids. Per germline, CDR1 LGHNA and CDR2 YNFKEQ. The DNA for the CDR3 is TGTGCCAGCAGCCCCGGCGGAGGGCAGAACACAGATACGCAGTATTTT. It is translated as CASSPGGGQNTDTQYF.

V usage is TRBV7-6 and J usage is TRBJ2-7; maybe TRBD2 (5 bases). This CDR3 is 14 amino acids long. Per the germline V gene, CDR1 is SGHVS and CDR2 is FNYEAQ. V lost 2 bases, J lost 6 bases, and 14 bases lay in between. In nucleotides, the CDR3 is TGTGCCAGCAGCTTACCGGCGGGCCCTAGCGAGCAGTACTTC. Amino acid sequence: CASSLPAGPSEQYF.

The rearrangement links TRBV6-1 to TRBJ2-4; D perhaps matches TRBD1 (6 bases). CDR1 and CDR2 from the germline V gene are MNHNS and SASEGT. The CDR3 is 12 amino acids. V gave up 7 bases and J gave up 11 bases, with 15 bases separating them. The CDR3 DNA reads as TGTGCCAGCACCCATTTTGGGGGCCTTCAGTACTTC. Protein product: CASTHFGGLQYF.

The genes are TRBV5-1 and TRBJ2-2; D call uncertain. V lost 3 bases and J 4 bases, leaving 10 bases between the germline ends. This CDR3 has 14 amino acids. Per germline, CDR1 SGHRS and CDR2 YFSETQ. CDR3 sequence (DNA): TGCGCCAGCAGCTGGGGTATCGGCACCGGGGAGCTGTTTTTT. Its translation: CASSWGIGTGELFF.

The J gene is TRBJ1-4, the V gene TRBV5-1, with TRBD1 matching 10 bases. With V trimmed by 7 bases and J by 0 bases, 3 bases remained unmatched. Germline assignment: CDR1 SGHRS and CDR2 YFSETQ. The CDR3 extends over 15 amino acids. The CDR3 loop is CASSGQGTTNEKLFF. The DNA of the CDR3 is TGCGCCAGCTCGGGACAGGGGACAACTAATGAAAAACTGTTTTTT.

This sequence joins TRBV18 and TRBJ1-5, with 9 bases fitting TRBD1. Losses at the gene ends were 6 bases for V and 1 base for J; bases not matched to a gene: 7. The germline gives CDR1 KGHSH, CDR2 LQKENI. There are 16 residues in the CDR3. The CDR3 loop is CASSRRQGGSNQPQHF. DNA for the CDR3: TGTGCCAGCTCCCGACGACAGGGGGGAAGCAATCAGCCCCAGCATTTT.